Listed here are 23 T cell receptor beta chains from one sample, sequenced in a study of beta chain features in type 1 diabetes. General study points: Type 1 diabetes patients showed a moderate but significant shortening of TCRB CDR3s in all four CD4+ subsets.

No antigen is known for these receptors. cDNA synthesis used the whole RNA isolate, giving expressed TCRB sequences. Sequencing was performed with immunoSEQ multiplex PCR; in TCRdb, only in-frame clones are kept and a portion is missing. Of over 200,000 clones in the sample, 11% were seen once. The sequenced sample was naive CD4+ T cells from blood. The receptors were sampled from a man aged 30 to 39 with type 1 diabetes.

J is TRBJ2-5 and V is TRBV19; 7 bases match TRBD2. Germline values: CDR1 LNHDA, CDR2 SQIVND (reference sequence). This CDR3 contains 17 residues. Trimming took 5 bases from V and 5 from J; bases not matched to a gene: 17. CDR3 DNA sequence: TGTGCCAGTAGTCCGTATCCGGGTCCTCCCGGGGGGGAGACCCAGTACTTC. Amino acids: CASSPYPGPPGGETQYF.

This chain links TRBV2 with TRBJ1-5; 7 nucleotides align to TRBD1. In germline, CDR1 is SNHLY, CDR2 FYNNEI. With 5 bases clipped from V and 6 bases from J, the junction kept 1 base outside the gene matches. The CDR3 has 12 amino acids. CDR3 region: CASSPGGQPQHF. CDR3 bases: TGTGCCAGCAGTCCAGGGGGTCAGCCCCAGCATTTT.

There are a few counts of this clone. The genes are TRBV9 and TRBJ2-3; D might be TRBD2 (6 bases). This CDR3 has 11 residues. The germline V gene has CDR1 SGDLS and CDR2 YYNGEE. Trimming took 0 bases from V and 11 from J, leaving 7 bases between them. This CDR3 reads CASSVGGEQYF. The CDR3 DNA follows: TGTGCCAGCAGCGTAGGGGGGGAGCAGTATTTT.

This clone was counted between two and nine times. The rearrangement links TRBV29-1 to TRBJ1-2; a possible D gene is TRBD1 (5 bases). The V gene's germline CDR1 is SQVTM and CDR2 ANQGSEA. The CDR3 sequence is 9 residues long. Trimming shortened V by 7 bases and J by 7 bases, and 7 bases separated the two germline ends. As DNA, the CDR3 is TGCAGCGCGGGGGGTGGCTACACCTTC. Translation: CSAGGGYTF.

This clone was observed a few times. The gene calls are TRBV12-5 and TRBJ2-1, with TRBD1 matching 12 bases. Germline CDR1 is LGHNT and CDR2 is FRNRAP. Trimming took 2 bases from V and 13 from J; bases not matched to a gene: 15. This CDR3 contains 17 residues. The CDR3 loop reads CASGLKALGQGAREQFF. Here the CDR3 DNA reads TGTGCTAGTGGTTTGAAGGCGCTGGGACAGGGGGCTCGGGAACAGTTCTTC. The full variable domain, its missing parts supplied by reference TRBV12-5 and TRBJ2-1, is DARVTQTPRHKVTEMGQEVTMRCQPILGHNTVFWYRQTMMQGLELLAYFRNRAPLDDSGMPKDRFSAEMPDATLATLKIQPSEPRDSAVYFCASGLKALGQGAREQFFGPGTRLTVL.

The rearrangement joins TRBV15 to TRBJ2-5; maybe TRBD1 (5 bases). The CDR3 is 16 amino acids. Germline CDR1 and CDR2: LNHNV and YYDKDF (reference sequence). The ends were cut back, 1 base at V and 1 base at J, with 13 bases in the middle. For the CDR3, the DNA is TGTGCCACCAGCAGAGCTGCTTGGCAGGGCCAAGAGACCCAGTACTTC. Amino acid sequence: CATSRAAWQGQETQYF.

The CDR3, as DNA: TGTGCCAGCAGGTTCCAGGGAGGAGGCGGGGGCCTAGCCAAAAACATTCAGTACTTC. This translates into CASRFQGGGGGLAKNIQYF. The chain combines TRBV2 with TRBJ2-4; tentative D call: TRBD2 (7 bases). This CDR3 contains 19 residues. Germline loops: CDR1 SNHLY, CDR2 FYNNEI. With 6 bases removed from V and 0 bases from J, the gap between germline ends came to 24 bases.

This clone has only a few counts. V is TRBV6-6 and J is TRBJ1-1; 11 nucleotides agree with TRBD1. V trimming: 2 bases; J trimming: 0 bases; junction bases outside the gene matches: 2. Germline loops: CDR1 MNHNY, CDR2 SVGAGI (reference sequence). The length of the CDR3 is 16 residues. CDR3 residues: CASSYRTGGLNTEAFF. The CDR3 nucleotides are TGTGCCAGCAGTTACAGGACAGGGGGCTTGAACACTGAAGCTTTCTTT.

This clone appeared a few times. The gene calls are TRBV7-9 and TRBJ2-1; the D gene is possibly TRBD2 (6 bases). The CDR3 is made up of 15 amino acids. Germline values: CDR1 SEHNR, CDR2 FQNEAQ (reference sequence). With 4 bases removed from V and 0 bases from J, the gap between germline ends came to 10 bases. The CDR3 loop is CASSSRGTSYNEQFF. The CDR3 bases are TGTGCCAGCAGCTCCCGGGGGACCTCCTACAATGAGCAGTTCTTC.

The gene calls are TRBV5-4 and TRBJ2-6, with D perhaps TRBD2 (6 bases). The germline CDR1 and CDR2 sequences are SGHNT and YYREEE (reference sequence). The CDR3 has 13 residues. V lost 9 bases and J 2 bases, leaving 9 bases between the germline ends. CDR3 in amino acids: CATGSAGANVLTF. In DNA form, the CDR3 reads TGTGCCACCGGGAGTGCTGGGGCCAACGTCCTGACTTTC.

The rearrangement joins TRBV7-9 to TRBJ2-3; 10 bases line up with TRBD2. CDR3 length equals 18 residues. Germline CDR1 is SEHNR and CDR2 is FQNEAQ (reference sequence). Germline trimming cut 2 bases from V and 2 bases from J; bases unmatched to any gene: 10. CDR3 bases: TGTGCCAGCAGCTTACTAGCGGGAGCCCGGAAAACCACAGATACGCAGTATTTT. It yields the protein CASSLLAGARKTTDTQYF.

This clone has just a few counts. CDR3 in amino acids: CASRPDRRNSPLHF. Here the CDR3 DNA reads TGTGCCAGCAGACCCGACAGGCGTAATTCACCCCTCCACTTT. This chain links TRBV7-9 with TRBJ1-6; maybe TRBD1 (6 bases). CDR3 length: 14 amino acids. In germline, CDR1 is SEHNR, CDR2 FQNEAQ (reference sequence). Trimming removed 6 bases at V and 6 bases at J, with 12 bases between.

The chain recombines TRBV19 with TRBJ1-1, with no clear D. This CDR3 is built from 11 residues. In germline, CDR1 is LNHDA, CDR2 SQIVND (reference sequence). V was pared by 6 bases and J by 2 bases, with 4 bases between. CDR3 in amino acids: CASRTNTEAFF. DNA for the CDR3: TGTGCCAGTAGAACAAACACTGAAGCTTTCTTT.

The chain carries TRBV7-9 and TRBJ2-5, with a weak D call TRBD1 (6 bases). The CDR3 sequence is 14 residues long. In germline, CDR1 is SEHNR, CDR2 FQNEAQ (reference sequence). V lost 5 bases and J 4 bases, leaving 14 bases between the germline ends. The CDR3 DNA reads TGTGCCAGCAGCCAGGACAGCAATCGAGAGACCCAGTACTTC. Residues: CASSQDSNRETQYF. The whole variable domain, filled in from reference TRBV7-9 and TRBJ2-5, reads DTGVSQNPRHKITKRGQNVTFRCDPISEHNRLYWYRQTLGQGPEFLTYFQNEAQLEKSRLLSDRFSAERPKGSFSTLEIQRTEQGDSAMYLCASSQDSNRETQYFGPGTRLLVL.

Written as DNA, the CDR3 is TGTGCCAGCAGCTGGGGCAGCTTCACAGATACGCAGTATTTT. Its translation is CASSWGSFTDTQYF. The chain joins TRBV7-2 to TRBJ2-3, with D tentatively TRBD1 (5 bases). This CDR3 is built from 14 residues. From germline, CDR1 is SGHTA and CDR2 FQGNSA. V was cut by 4 bases and J by 2 bases, with 10 bases left in between.

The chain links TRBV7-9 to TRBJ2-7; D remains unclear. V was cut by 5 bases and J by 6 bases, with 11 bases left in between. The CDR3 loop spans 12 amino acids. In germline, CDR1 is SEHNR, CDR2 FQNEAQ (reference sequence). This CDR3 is CASSTGQREQYF. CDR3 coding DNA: TGTGCCAGCAGCACGGGTCAGCGCGAGCAGTACTTC.

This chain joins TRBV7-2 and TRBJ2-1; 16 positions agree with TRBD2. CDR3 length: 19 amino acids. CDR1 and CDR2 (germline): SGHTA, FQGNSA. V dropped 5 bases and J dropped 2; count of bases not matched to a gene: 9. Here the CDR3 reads CASSGEGLAGGRTYNEQFF. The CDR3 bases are TGTGCCAGCAGCGGGGAGGGACTAGCGGGGGGGCGGACCTACAATGAGCAGTTCTTC.

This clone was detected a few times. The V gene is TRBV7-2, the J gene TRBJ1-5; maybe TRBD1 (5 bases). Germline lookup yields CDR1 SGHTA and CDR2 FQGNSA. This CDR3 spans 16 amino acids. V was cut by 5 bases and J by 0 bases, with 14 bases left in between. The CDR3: CASSDGRGGSNQPQHF. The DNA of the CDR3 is TGTGCCAGCAGCGACGGGAGGGGTGGTAGCAATCAGCCCCAGCATTTT. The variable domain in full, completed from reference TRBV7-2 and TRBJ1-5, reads GAGVSQSPSNKVTEKGKDVELRCDPISGHTALYWYRQSLGQGLEFLIYFQGNSAPDKSGLPSDRFSAERTGGSVSTLTIQRTQQEDSAVYLCASSDGRGGSNQPQHFGDGTRLSIL.

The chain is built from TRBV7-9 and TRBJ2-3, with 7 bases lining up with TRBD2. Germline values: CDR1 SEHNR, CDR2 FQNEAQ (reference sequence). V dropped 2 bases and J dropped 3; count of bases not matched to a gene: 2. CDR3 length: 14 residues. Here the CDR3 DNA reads TGTGCCAGCAGCTTAAGCGGGGTGACAGATACGCAGTATTTT. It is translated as CASSLSGVTDTQYF.

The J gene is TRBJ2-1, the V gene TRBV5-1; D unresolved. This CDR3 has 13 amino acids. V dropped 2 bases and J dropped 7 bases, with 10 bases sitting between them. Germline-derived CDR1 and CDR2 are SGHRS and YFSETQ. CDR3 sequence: CASSFSAGNEQFF. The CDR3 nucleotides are TGCGCCAGCAGCTTCAGCGCTGGGAATGAGCAGTTCTTC.

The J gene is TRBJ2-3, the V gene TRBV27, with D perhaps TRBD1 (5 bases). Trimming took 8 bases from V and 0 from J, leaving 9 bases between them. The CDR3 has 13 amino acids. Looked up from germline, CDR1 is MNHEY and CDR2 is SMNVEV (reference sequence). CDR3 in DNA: TGTGCCAGCCAGGGATCTAGCACAGATACGCAGTATTTT. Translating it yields CASQGSSTDTQYF.

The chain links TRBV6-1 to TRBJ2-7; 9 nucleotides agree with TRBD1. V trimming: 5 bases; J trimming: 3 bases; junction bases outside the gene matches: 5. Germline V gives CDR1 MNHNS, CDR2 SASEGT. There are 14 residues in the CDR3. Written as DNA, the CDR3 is TGTGCCAGCAGTCTCGGGACAGGGAGCTACGAGCAGTACTTC. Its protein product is CASSLGTGSYEQYF.

DNA for the CDR3: TGCAGCGTCCCGGGGGGCCAAGAGACCCAGTACTTC. It encodes CSVPGGQETQYF. The rearrangement joins TRBV29-1 to TRBJ2-5; TRBD2 agrees at 7 bases. The V gene's germline CDR1 is SQVTM and CDR2 ANQGSEA. The CDR3 length is 12 residues. J gave up 1 base and V 6 bases, and 2 bases lay outside the gene matches.